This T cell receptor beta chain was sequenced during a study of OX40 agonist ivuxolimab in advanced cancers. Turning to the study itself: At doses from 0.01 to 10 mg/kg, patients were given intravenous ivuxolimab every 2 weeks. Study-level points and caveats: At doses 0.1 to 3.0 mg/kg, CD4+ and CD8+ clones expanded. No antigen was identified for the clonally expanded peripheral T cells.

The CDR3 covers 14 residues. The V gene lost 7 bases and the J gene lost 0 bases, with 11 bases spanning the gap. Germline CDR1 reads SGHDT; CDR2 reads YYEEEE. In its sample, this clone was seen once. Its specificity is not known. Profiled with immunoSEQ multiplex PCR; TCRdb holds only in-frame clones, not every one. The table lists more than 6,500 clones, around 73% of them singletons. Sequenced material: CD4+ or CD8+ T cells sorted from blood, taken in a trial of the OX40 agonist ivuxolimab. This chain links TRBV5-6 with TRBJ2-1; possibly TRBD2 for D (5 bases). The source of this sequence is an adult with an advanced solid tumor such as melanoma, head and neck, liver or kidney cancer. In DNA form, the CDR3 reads TGTGCCAGCGGACGGGGTAGCTCCTACAATGAGCAGTTCTTC. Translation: CASGRGSSYNEQFF.